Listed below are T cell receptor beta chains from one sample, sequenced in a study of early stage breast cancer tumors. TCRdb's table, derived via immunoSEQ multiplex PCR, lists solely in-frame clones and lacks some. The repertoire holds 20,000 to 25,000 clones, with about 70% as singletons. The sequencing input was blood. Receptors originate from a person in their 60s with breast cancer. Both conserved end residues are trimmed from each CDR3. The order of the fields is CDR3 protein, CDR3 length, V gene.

CDR3aa: ASSWASGGGGEQF
len: 13
v_gene: TRBV5-1

CDR3aa: ASSRLGGAADTQY
len: 13
v_gene: TRBV18

CDR3aa: ASSLVVGDSSLYGYT
len: 15
v_gene: TRBV7-8

CDR3aa: SASGLEAF
len: 8
v_gene: TRBV20-1

CDR3aa: ASSGGPPQDEQY
len: 12
v_gene: TRBV25-1

CDR3aa: ASRRLGMNTEAF
len: 12
v_gene: TRBV19

CDR3aa: ASSQGGHSGNTIY
len: 13
v_gene: TRBV4-1

CDR3aa: ASSSLGGAPLH
len: 11
v_gene: TRBV19

CDR3aa: ASSGGFLLGQGPGEQY
len: 16
v_gene: TRBV5-1

CDR3aa: ASSKTTDYEQY
len: 11
v_gene: TRBV7-9

CDR3aa: ASSIGEIQLNNEQF
len: 14
v_gene: TRBV19

CDR3aa: ASRKPGSYEQY
len: 11
v_gene: TRBV4-1